The 13 T cell receptor beta chains below all came from one sample that was sequenced in a study of blood T cell repertoires in COVID-19. Assay: immunoSEQ multiplex PCR; the TCRdb copy retains only in-frame clones and omits some. Of roughly 39,000 clones detected, approximately 85% appear once; the ten largest clones hold around 20%. The sequencing input was peripheral blood. Receptor source: a man between 65 and 85 years old with acute or convalescent COVID-19.

The J gene is TRBJ1-4, the V gene TRBV2; TRBD1 matches 10 bases. The junction had 4 bases not matched to a gene; V was cut back by 4 bases and J by 8 bases. There are 14 residues in the CDR3. Looked up from germline, CDR1 is SNHLY and CDR2 is FYNNEI. The CDR3 DNA reads TGTGCCAGCAGTGTGGGGACAGGGGAGGAAAAACTGTTTTTT. Amino acid sequence: CASSVGTGEEKLFF. The full variable domain, in which reference TRBV2 and TRBJ1-4 provide the parts outside the CDR3, is EPEVTQTPSHQVTQMGQEVILRCVPISNHLYFYWYRQILGQKVEFLVSFYNNEISEKSEIFDDQFSVERPDGSNFTLKIRSTKLEDSAMYFCASSVGTGEEKLFFGSGTQLSVL.

V gene TRBV19 combines with J gene TRBJ1-2; the D gene is possibly TRBD1 (6 bases). The germline V gene has CDR1 LNHDA and CDR2 SQIVND (reference sequence). V lost 5 bases and J 6 bases, leaving 10 bases between the germline ends. CDR3 size: 12 residues. As DNA, the CDR3 is TGTGCCAGTAGTTCGACAGGAGATGGCTACACCTTC. This codes for CASSSTGDGYTF.

A note on this clone: Mismatch with germline at one junction end may stem from a read error. The genes are TRBV11-3 and TRBJ2-2; D could derive from TRBD1 or TRBD2 (7 bases each). The CDR3 is made up of 8 amino acids. The germline V gene encodes CDR1 SGHNT and CDR2 YENEEA. The CDR3 sequence is CPRGGLFF. CDR3 bases: TGTCCCAGGGGGGGGCTGTTTTTT.

The rearrangement uses TRBV15 and TRBJ1-2; weak D call: TRBD1 (6 bases). The CDR3 runs 14 residues. Germline CDR1 reads LNHNV; CDR2 reads YYDKDF (reference sequence). Deletions cut 1 base from V and 3 bases from J, with 9 bases between. The CDR3: CATSRGDTHYGYTF. The CDR3 DNA reads as TGTGCCACCAGCAGAGGGGACACGCACTATGGCTACACCTTC. Looking up the rest from reference TRBV15 and TRBJ1-2 gives the full variable domain: DAMVIQNPRYQVTQFGKPVTLSCSQTLNHNVMYWYQQKSSQAPKLLFHYYDKDFNNEADTPDNFQSRRPNTSFCFLDIRSPGLGDTAMYLCATSRGDTHYGYTFGSGTRLTVV.

The V call is TRBV7-9, the J call TRBJ1-1; 10 bases fit TRBD1. CDR3 size: 17 residues. CDR1 is SEHNR and CDR2 is FQNEAQ in the germline V gene (reference sequence). The V gene end was trimmed by 1 base and the J gene end by 0 bases; junction bases not matched to a gene: 5. The CDR3 region has the DNA TGTGCCAGCAGCTTAGGCCCGGGACAGGGGATGAACACTGAAGCTTTCTTT. This encodes CASSLGPGQGMNTEAFF.

This chain links TRBV10-1 with TRBJ1-5, with unresolved D. CDR1 is WNHNN and CDR2 is SYGVQD in the germline V gene (reference sequence). V was pared by 2 bases and J by 0 bases, with 14 bases between. The CDR3 length is 17 residues. The CDR3 region has the DNA TGCGCCAGCAGTGAGGCGACGGGGAGCTATAGCAATCAGCCCCAGCATTTT. This encodes CASSEATGSYSNQPQHF.

The CDR3 is CAISAPGTYEQYF. As DNA, the CDR3 is TGTGCCATCAGTGCACCGGGAACCTACGAGCAGTACTTC. The V gene is TRBV10-3, the J gene TRBJ2-7; weak D call: TRBD2 (5 bases). CDR1 and CDR2 from the germline V gene are ENHRY and SYGVKD. The CDR3 sequence is 13 residues long. V lost 4 bases to trimming and J lost 2 bases, with 9 bases between them.

The chain joins TRBV7-9 to TRBJ1-2; no reliable D call. The CDR3 runs 13 residues. V dropped 3 bases and J dropped 4 bases, with 9 bases sitting between them. Germline V gene data show CDR1 as SEHNR and CDR2 as FQNEAQ (reference sequence). As DNA, the CDR3 is TGTGCCAGCAGCTTCGGCCGAGGCTATGGCTACACCTTC. Translated, it gives CASSFGRGYGYTF.

The rearrangement uses TRBV5-4 and TRBJ2-5; D is perhaps TRBD2 (6 bases). V lost 0 bases and J 3 bases, leaving 12 bases between the germline ends. The germline gives CDR1 SGHNT, CDR2 YYREEE (reference sequence). This CDR3 contains 15 residues. The CDR3 nucleotides are TGTGCCAGCAGCTTGGCCCAGGTAGCGGAAGAGACCCAGTACTTC. It is translated as CASSLAQVAEETQYF.

The rearrangement uses TRBV5-1 and TRBJ2-3; D is uncertain. V lost 0 bases and J lost 1, with 3 bases in between. CDR3 length: 13 amino acids. CDR1 and CDR2 (germline): SGHRS, YFSETQ. The chain's CDR3 is CASSLAGTDTQYF. In nucleotides, the CDR3 is TGCGCCAGCAGCTTGGCGGGCACAGATACGCAGTATTTT. The whole variable domain, remainder taken from reference TRBV5-1 and TRBJ2-3, is KAGVTQTPRYLIKTRGQQVTLSCSPISGHRSVSWYQQTPGQGLQFLFEYFSETQRNKGNFPGRFSGRQFSNSRSEMNVSTLELGDSALYLCASSLAGTDTQYFGPGTRLTVL.

The rearrangement joins TRBV28 to TRBJ1-6; TRBD1 might be the D (5 bases). Trimming pared 7 bases from V and 6 bases from J, leaving 16 bases between. The CDR3 totals 15 residues. Germline-derived CDR1 and CDR2 are MDHEN and SYDVKM. The CDR3 DNA sequence: TGTGCCAGCATCCTTGGGGCGGAGGGTAATTCACCCCTCCACTTT. Residues: CASILGAEGNSPLHF.

This chain joins TRBV2 and TRBJ2-3; 13 bases line up with TRBD2. With V trimmed by 6 bases and J by 2 bases, 2 bases remained unmatched. Per the germline V gene, CDR1 is SNHLY and CDR2 is FYNNEI. CDR3 length: 15 residues. The CDR3 reads CASRGTSGTTDTQYF. As DNA, the CDR3 is TGTGCCAGCAGGGGGACTAGCGGGACCACAGATACGCAGTATTTT. The full variable domain, its missing parts supplied by reference TRBV2 and TRBJ2-3, is EPEVTQTPSHQVTQMGQEVILRCVPISNHLYFYWYRQILGQKVEFLVSFYNNEISEKSEIFDDQFSVERPDGSNFTLKIRSTKLEDSAMYFCASRGTSGTTDTQYFGPGTRLTVL.

The rearrangement joins TRBV5-4 to TRBJ2-3, with unresolved D. V dropped 5 bases and J dropped 1 base, with 5 bases sitting between them. Germline V gene data show CDR1 as SGHNT and CDR2 as YYREEE (reference sequence). The CDR3 runs 12 residues. CDR3 in DNA: TGTGCCAGCAGGGCGGGCACAGATACGCAGTATTTT. Translation gives CASRAGTDTQYF. The full variable domain, completed using reference TRBV5-4 and TRBJ2-3, is ETGVTQSPTHLIKTRGQQVTLRCSSQSGHNTVSWYQQALGQGPQFIFQYYREEENGRGNFPPRFSGLQFPNYSSELNVNALELDDSALYLCASRAGTDTQYFGPGTRLTVL.